The clone carrying this T cell receptor beta chain was recorded a few times. As yet, its antigen is unknown. The junction had 7 bases not matched to a gene; V was cut back by 4 bases and J by 6 bases. The CDR3 extends over 14 amino acids. Germline CDR1 is SGHRS and CDR2 is YFSETQ. The data stem from a study of response to subunit inactivated influenza vaccine. TCRdb called the RT-PCR reads again in MiXCR, with one record for every CDR3 protein. The sample comprises hundreds of thousands of distinct CDR3 sequences, 15% to 18% of which are singletons, and around 10% rests with the top ten. Study-level findings and limits: The study's authors posited that every seasonal influenza vaccination enlists few new T cells.

Sequencing used PBMCs from blood, obtained 12 days after vaccination. The J gene is TRBJ2-3, the V gene TRBV5-1, with TRBD1 matching 8 bases. The sequence was collected from a man aged 50-59 years who received an inactivated influenza vaccine. The CDR3 loop reads CASSEQGAFDTQYF. The CDR3 coding sequence is TGCGCCAGCAGCGAGCAGGGGGCCTTTGATACGCAGTATTTT.